This is a list of T cell receptor beta chains from one sample in a study of high-grade serous ovarian cancer treatment subgroups. Repertoires were generated with immunoSEQ multiplex PCR, while TCRdb's copy carries only in-frame clones and drops some. The sample lists fewer than 35,000 clones; around 80% were seen once. Sequenced sample: tumor tissue. The receptors stem from a human donor with high-grade serous ovarian cancer. Both conserved end residues are part of each CDR3. D genes are given only for firm matches. Clone size, where shown, is once, few, many, or a class for clones that have expanded.

j_gene: TRBJ2-1
d_gene: NA
abundance: NA
v_gene: TRBV5-4
CDR3aa: CASSRKQGDGSYNEQFF
CDR3nt: TGTGCCAGCAGCAGAAAGCAGGGAGACGGGTCCTACAATGAGCAGTTCTTC

j_gene: TRBJ2-7
d_gene: NA
abundance: NA
v_gene: TRBV5-1
CDR3aa: CASSLVQMNYEQYF
CDR3nt: TGCGCCAGCAGCTTGGTACAAATGAACTACGAGCAGTACTTC

j_gene: TRBJ2-1
d_gene: TRBD2
abundance: NA
v_gene: TRBV27
CDR3aa: CASSRLRSGTSGHNEQFF
CDR3nt: TGTGCCAGCAGTCGACTCCGTTCCGGGACTAGCGGCCATAATGAGCAGTTCTTC

j_gene: TRBJ1-1
d_gene: NA
abundance: NA
v_gene: TRBV16
CDR3aa: CASSQQGRDTEAFF
CDR3nt: TGTGCCAGCAGCCAACAGGGGAGGGACACTGAAGCTTTCTTT

j_gene: TRBJ1-2
d_gene: NA
abundance: NA
v_gene: TRBV9
CDR3aa: CASSVARDIFSSHTF
CDR3nt: TGTGCCAGCAGCGTAGCCCGGGACATTTTCTCTTCCCACACCTTC

j_gene: TRBJ1-5
d_gene: TRBD1
abundance: NA
v_gene: TRBV6-1
CDR3aa: CASSPGTDSNQPQHF
CDR3nt: TGTGCCAGCAGCCCGGGGACAGATAGCAATCAGCCCCAGCATTTT

j_gene: TRBJ2-3
d_gene: TRBD2
abundance: NA
v_gene: TRBV5-6
CDR3aa: CASKGLAGPDTQYF
CDR3nt: TGTGCCAGCAAGGGACTAGCGGGACCAGATACGCAGTATTTT

j_gene: TRBJ1-2
d_gene: NA
abundance: few
v_gene: TRBV2
CDR3aa: CASSDTGGNYGYTF
CDR3nt: TGTGCCAGCAGTGATACGGGTGGGAACTATGGCTACACCTTC

j_gene: TRBJ2-5
d_gene: NA
abundance: NA
v_gene: TRBV19
CDR3aa: CASSLNQETQYF
CDR3nt: TGTGCCAGTAGTTTAAATCAAGAGACCCAGTACTTC

j_gene: TRBJ1-1
d_gene: NA
abundance: few
v_gene: TRBV19
CDR3aa: CASSISAATEAFF
CDR3nt: TGTGCCAGTAGTATATCGGCGGCCACTGAAGCTTTCTTT

j_gene: TRBJ2-7
d_gene: NA
abundance: NA
v_gene: TRBV6-5
CDR3aa: CASSYRLDSYEQYF
CDR3nt: TGTGCCAGCAGTTACAGGCTTGACTCCTACGAGCAGTACTTC

j_gene: TRBJ2-2
d_gene: NA
abundance: NA
v_gene: TRBV30
CDR3aa: CAWSIAGLTGELFF
CDR3nt: TGTGCCTGGAGTATTGCGGGACTCACCGGGGAGCTGTTTTTT

j_gene: TRBJ1-1
d_gene: NA
abundance: NA
v_gene: TRBV9
CDR3aa: CASSASGGGTEAFF
CDR3nt: TGTGCCAGCAGCGCGTCCGGGGGCGGCACTGAAGCTTTCTTT

j_gene: TRBJ2-7
d_gene: NA
abundance: NA
v_gene: TRBV7-2
CDR3aa: CASSQLLTYEQYF
CDR3nt: TGTGCCAGCAGTCAACTACTAACCTACGAGCAGTACTTC

j_gene: TRBJ1-2
d_gene: NA
abundance: few
v_gene: TRBV7-2
CDR3aa: CASSQQLNYGYTF
CDR3nt: TGTGCCAGCAGCCAACAACTTAACTATGGCTACACCTTC

j_gene: TRBJ2-7
d_gene: NA
abundance: few
v_gene: TRBV30
CDR3aa: CAWSVGGYEQYF
CDR3nt: TGTGCCTGGAGCGTCGGGGGCTACGAGCAGTACTTC

j_gene: TRBJ2-7
d_gene: NA
abundance: NA
v_gene: TRBV19
CDR3aa: CASSITPSKGLNYEQYF
CDR3nt: TGTGCCAGTAGTATAACCCCCTCAAAGGGCTTGAACTACGAGCAGTACTTC

j_gene: TRBJ1-5
d_gene: NA
abundance: NA
v_gene: TRBV19
CDR3aa: CASSIGTRQGNQPQHF
CDR3nt: TGTGCCAGTAGTATAGGTACGAGGCAGGGGAATCAGCCCCAGCATTTT

j_gene: TRBJ2-2
d_gene: TRBD1
abundance: NA
v_gene: TRBV7-8
CDR3aa: CASSYKQGANTGELFF
CDR3nt: TGTGCCAGCAGCTATAAGCAGGGGGCGAACACCGGGGAGCTGTTTTTT

j_gene: TRBJ2-1
d_gene: NA
abundance: NA
v_gene: TRBV5-1
CDR3aa: CASSYSGNEQFF
CDR3nt: TGCGCCAGCAGTTATTCAGGGAATGAGCAGTTCTTC

j_gene: TRBJ2-1
d_gene: TRBD2
abundance: NA
v_gene: TRBV19
CDR3aa: CASSIKGLGLAEQFF
CDR3nt: TGTGCCAGTAGTATAAAGGGACTAGGTCTCGCTGAGCAGTTCTTC

j_gene: TRBJ2-1
d_gene: NA
abundance: NA
v_gene: TRBV19
CDR3aa: CASSLDRFNEQFF
CDR3nt: TGTGCCAGTAGTCTTGACAGATTCAATGAGCAGTTCTTC

j_gene: TRBJ2-2
d_gene: NA
abundance: once
v_gene: TRBV6-5
CDR3aa: CASRRGQNTGELFF
CDR3nt: TGTGCCAGCCGACGGGGACAGAACACCGGGGAGCTGTTTTTT